This T cell receptor beta chain was sequenced in a study of blood T cells in healthy people across ages. The study, taken as a whole, reports: Underestimates were what the diversity estimates from one million T cells were considered to be.

Together with a sample-barcoded 5' primer, a J-beta primer mix was included in a second PCR lasting roughly 6 to 12 cycles. In TCRdb, the 5' RACE reads were re-called with MiXCR into one record per CDR3 protein. The sample lists some 1,000,000 distinct CDR3 sequences, approximately 25% seen once, with 0.65% to 0.75% in the top ten. The CDR3 loop spans 13 amino acids. Looked up from germline, CDR1 is ENHRY and CDR2 is SYGVKD. V shed 4 bases and J shed 3 bases, with 9 bases lying between them. This clonotype was recorded a few times. Its antigen is as yet unknown. These data also featured in a second study, about T cells of mothers and their children.

This rearrangement joins TRBV10-3 to TRBJ2-5; maybe TRBD2 (6 bases). This clonotype was sampled from a girl aged 2 to 10 in good health. The source material was blood. The CDR3 DNA sequence: TGTGCCATCAGTGCGTCGGGGGAAGAGACCCAGTACTTC. It codes for CAISASGEETQYF.